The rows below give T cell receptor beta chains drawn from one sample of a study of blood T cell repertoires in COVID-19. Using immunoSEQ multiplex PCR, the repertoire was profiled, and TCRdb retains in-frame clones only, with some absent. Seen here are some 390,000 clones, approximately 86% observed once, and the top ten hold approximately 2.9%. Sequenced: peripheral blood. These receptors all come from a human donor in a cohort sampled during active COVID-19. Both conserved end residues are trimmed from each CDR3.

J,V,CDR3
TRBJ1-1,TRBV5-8,ASSLTGGTEAF
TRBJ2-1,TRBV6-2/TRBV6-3,ASSPLRGTTYNEQF
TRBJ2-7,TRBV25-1,ASGPDRGPRVEQY
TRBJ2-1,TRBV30,ACARETLNEQF
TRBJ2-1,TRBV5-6,ASSFLAGRVYNEQF
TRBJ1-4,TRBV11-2,ASSRGQTINEKLF
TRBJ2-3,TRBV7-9,ASSLDLPTSGGIDTQY
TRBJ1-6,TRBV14,ASSQEAARANSPLH
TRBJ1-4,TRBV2,ASSVGRGRTNEKLF
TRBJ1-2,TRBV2,ASRNPRDSNYGYT
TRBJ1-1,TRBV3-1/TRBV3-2,ASSQLGQGDTEAF
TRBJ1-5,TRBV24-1,ATQTGVDNQPQH
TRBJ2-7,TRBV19,ASSFTGSSYEQY
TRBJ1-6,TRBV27,ASQPGQYNSPLH
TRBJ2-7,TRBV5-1,ASSLAPGQSYEQY
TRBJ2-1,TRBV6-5,ASSLTSRGNEQF
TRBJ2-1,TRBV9,ASSVAGGTENWEQF
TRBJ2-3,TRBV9,ASSVELAENTDTQY
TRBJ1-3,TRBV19,ASSLGNTIY
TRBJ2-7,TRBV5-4,ASSPAQRASAYEQY
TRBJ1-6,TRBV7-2,ASSPELFRDSPLH
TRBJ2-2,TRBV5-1,ASSLVTGEAGELF
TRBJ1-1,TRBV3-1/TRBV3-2,ASSPGTGRDTEAF
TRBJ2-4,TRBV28,ASRPATVNIQY
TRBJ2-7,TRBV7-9,ASSPTAGGEQY
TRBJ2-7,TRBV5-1,ASSTGNRYEQY
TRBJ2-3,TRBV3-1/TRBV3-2,ASSQELSAFAGVGADTQY
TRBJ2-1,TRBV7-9,ASSLVEQLHNEQF
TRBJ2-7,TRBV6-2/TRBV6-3,ASSPGGSPYEQY
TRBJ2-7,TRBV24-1,ATSRGDEQY
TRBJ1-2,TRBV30,AWSPSTGQGYYGYT
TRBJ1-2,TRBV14,ASSQWRTGVDGYT
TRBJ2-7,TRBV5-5,ASSLRFVAYEQY
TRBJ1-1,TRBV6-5,ASSYSDSGGEAEAF
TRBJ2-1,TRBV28,ASSPRTPADYNEQF
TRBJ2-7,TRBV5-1,ASSLGQGAREQY
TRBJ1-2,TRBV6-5,ASTLETGHGYT
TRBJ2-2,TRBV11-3,ASSHSREYPGELF
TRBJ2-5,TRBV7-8,ASSSTGLAGGGTQY
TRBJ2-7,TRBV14,ASQSDRDREQY
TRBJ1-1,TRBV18,ASSSGARMNTEAF
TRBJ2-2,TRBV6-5,ASSTTSVGELF
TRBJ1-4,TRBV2,ASSGDRPTNEKLF
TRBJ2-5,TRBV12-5,ASGGGAAQETQY
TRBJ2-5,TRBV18,ASSPADRGLETQY
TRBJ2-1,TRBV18,ASSLIAGTSSYNEQF
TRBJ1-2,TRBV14,ASSQESGDYGYT
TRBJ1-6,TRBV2,ASSARQGYSPLH
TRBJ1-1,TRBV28,ASSSQVTLNTEAF
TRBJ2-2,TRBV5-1,ASSSTSGGNTGELF
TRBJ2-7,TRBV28,ASSSPGTSDTYEQY
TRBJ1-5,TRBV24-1,ATSATAGSNQPQH
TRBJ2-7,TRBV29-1,SAQGQTYEQY
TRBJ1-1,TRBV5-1,ASSGTGVSTEAF
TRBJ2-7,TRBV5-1,ASSFAGAPREQY
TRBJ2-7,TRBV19,ASSPPGGPQYEQY
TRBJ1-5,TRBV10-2,ASWADSNQPQH
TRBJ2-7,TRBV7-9,ASSLGVAGSYEQY
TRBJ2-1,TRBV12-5,ASGLPISYNEQF
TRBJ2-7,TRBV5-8,ASSYPGQHYEQY